The 3 T cell receptor beta chains reported below all come from one sample, sequenced in a study of OX40 agonist ivuxolimab in advanced cancers. The repertoire was sequenced with immunoSEQ multiplex PCR; TCRdb's copy has only in-frame clones and lacks some. The sample carries some 66,000 clones, roughly four fifths recorded once. The material sequenced was CD4+ or CD8+ T cells sorted from blood, taken in a trial of the OX40 agonist ivuxolimab. The receptors derive from an adult with an advanced solid tumor such as melanoma, head and neck, liver or kidney cancer.

This clone was recorded once. This chain links TRBV11-3 with TRBJ2-5; D unclear. The V and J ends lost 2 bases and 4 bases respectively, with 8 bases between them. The V gene's germline CDR1 is SGHNT and CDR2 YENEEA. This CDR3 spans 13 amino acids. The CDR3 is CASSLYNSETQYF. CDR3 DNA: TGTGCCAGCAGCTTATATAACTCAGAGACCCAGTACTTC.

V gene TRBV5-4 combines with J gene TRBJ2-4; TRBD1 matches at 7 bases. The CDR3 consists of 14 residues. Germline lookup yields CDR1 SGHNT and CDR2 YYREEE (reference sequence). Trimming at V came to 4 bases and at J to 4 bases, leaving 5 bases not matched to a gene. In DNA, the CDR3 is TGTGCCAGCAGCGAGACAGGGAAGAAAAACATTCAGTACTTC. Its protein is CASSETGKKNIQYF. Full variable domain (outside the CDR3, taken from reference TRBV5-4 and TRBJ2-4): ETGVTQSPTHLIKTRGQQVTLRCSSQSGHNTVSWYQQALGQGPQFIFQYYREEENGRGNFPPRFSGLQFPNYSSELNVNALELDDSALYLCASSETGKKNIQYFGAGTRLSVL.

The chain joins TRBV27 to TRBJ1-4; maybe TRBD1 (6 bases). The germline V gene encodes CDR1 MNHEY and CDR2 SMNVEV (reference sequence). V gave up 5 bases and J gave up 8 bases, with 15 bases separating them. This CDR3 contains 14 residues. CDR3 sequence reads: CASSLRGAREKLFF. DNA of the CDR3: TGTGCCAGCAGTCTCCGGGGGGCGAGGGAAAAACTGTTTTTT.